This T cell receptor (beta chain) is drawn from a study of CD8+CD57+ T cells in acquired aplastic anemia. This clonotype was seen repeatedly, ten times or more. Germline V gene sequence: CDR1 DFQATT, CDR2 SNEGSKA (reference sequence). CDR3 length: 15 residues. The V gene lost 0 bases and the J gene lost 4 bases, with 12 bases spanning the gap. The study profiled TCR beta VDJ and CDR3 using genomic DNA as template. One entry per CDR3 protein, called by TCRdb with MiXCR from the reads. The sample shows about 210,000 distinct CDR3 sequences, approximately 60% of them seen only once. The chain joins TRBV20-1 to TRBJ1-4; D unclear. The sequencing sample was made of sorted CD4+, CD8+, or CD8+CD57+ T cells (not recorded which) from PBMCs. The clonotype originates from a human donor in good health. The CDR3 is CSARDREGFNEKLFF. CDR3 coding DNA: TGCAGTGCTAGAGATCGAGAAGGGTTTAATGAAAAACTGTTTTTT.